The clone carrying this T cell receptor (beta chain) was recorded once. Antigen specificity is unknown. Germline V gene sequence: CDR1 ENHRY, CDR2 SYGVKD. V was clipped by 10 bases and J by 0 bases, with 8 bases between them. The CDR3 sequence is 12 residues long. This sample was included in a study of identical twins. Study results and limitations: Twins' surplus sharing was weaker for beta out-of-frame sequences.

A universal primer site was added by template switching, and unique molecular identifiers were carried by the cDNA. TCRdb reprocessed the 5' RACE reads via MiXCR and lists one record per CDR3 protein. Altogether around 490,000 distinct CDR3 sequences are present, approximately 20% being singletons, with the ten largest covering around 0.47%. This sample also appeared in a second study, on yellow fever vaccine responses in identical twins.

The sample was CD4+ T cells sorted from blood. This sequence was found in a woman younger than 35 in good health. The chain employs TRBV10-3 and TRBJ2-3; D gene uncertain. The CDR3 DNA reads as TGTGCCACCATGACTAGCACAGATACGCAGTATTTT. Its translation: CATMTSTDTQYF.